These 13 T cell receptor beta chains share one sample of origin, sequenced in a study of Ad26.COV2.S vaccination and SARS-CoV-2 variants. Sequencing was performed with immunoSEQ multiplex PCR; in TCRdb, only in-frame clones are kept and a portion is missing. In the table there are over 400,000 clones, 92% of which are singletons. The treatment here: around 19 received Ad26.COV2.S at low or high dose, single or two shots; about five received placebo; per-sample allocation not given. Sample collection was performed on day 63 after the first vaccine or placebo injection. The sequencing used peripheral blood, collected in a trial of Ad26.COV2.S vaccine versus placebo. These receptors were obtained from a person between 18 and 60 years old who received the Ad26.COV2.S COVID-19 vaccine or a placebo.

The rearrangement links TRBV15 to TRBJ2-3, with D possibly being TRBD2 (6 bases). V gave up 5 bases and J gave up 2 bases, with 11 bases separating them. Germline V gene sequence: CDR1 LNHNV, CDR2 YYDKDF (reference sequence). CDR3 length equals 14 residues. CDR3: CATSGGSVTDTQYF. CDR3 nucleotides: TGTGCCACCAGCGGGGGGTCTGTCACAGATACGCAGTATTTT.

For this clone: A junction boundary mismatches the germline segment, possibly from a read error. V is TRBV7-8 and J is TRBJ1-1; TRBD1 aligns across 11 bases. The V gene's germline CDR1 is SGHVS and CDR2 FQNEAQ. The CDR3 loop spans 19 amino acids. Here the CDR3 reads CASSIAGTGGGGLLPEAFF. CDR3 coding DNA: TGTGCCAGCAGCATAGCCGGGACAGGGGGTGGAGGTCTACTCCCTGAAGCTTTCTTT. Together with reference TRBV7-8 and TRBJ1-1, the CDR3 gives the full variable domain: GAGVSQSPRYKVAKRGQDVALRCDPISGHVSLFWYQQALGQGPEFLTYFQNEAQLDKSGLPSDRFFAERPEGSVSTLKIQRTQQEDSAVYLCASSIAGTGGGGLLPEAFFGQGTRLTVV.

The rearrangement joins TRBV24-1 to TRBJ1-2; D perhaps matches TRBD1 (5 bases). The germline CDR1 and CDR2 sequences are KGHDR and SFDVKD. V gave up 3 bases and J gave up 5 bases, with 9 bases separating them. CDR3 size: 13 residues. The CDR3 DNA is TGTGCCACCAGTGATCCGTCAGGGTATGGCTACACCTTC. It is translated as CATSDPSGYGYTF.

This rearrangement joins TRBV11-2 to TRBJ2-7; D unclear. Germline lookup yields CDR1 SGHAT and CDR2 FQNNGV. V was clipped by 2 bases and J by 3 bases, with 8 bases between them. This CDR3 is 13 amino acids long. CDR3 in DNA: TGTGCCAGCAGCTTAAGTACAGTCTACGAGCAGTACTTC. It yields the protein CASSLSTVYEQYF.

J is TRBJ2-7 and V is TRBV28; 7 positions match TRBD1. Germline V gives CDR1 MDHEN, CDR2 SYDVKM. Germline trimming cut 6 bases from V and 0 bases from J; bases unmatched to any gene: 8. CDR3 size: 15 residues. The CDR3, as DNA: TGTGCCAGCAGCCGGACCGGGACAGTCTCCTACGAGCAGTACTTC. This codes for CASSRTGTVSYEQYF.

The chain links TRBV11-2 to TRBJ2-5, with D perhaps matching TRBD2 (6 bases). The CDR3 is made up of 15 amino acids. V dropped 5 bases and J dropped 1 base, with 14 bases sitting between them. CDR1 and CDR2 from the germline V gene are SGHAT and FQNNGV. This chain's CDR3 is CASSPRERLQETQYF. Written as DNA, the CDR3 is TGTGCCAGCAGCCCCCGGGAGCGGCTCCAAGAGACCCAGTACTTC. The whole variable domain, filled in from reference TRBV11-2 and TRBJ2-5, reads EAGVAQSPRYKIIEKRQSVAFWCNPISGHATLYWYQQILGQGPKLLIQFQNNGVVDDSQLPKDRFSAERLKGVDSTLKIQPAKLEDSAVYLCASSPRERLQETQYFGPGTRLLVL.

On this clone itself: This CDR3 is also generated by other DNA sequences in the sample. The CDR3 protein is CASSLVPDTQYF. The CDR3 DNA reads as TGCGCCAGCAGCTTGGTACCAGATACGCAGTATTTT. V is TRBV5-1 and J is TRBJ2-3; D call uncertain. Trimming pared 0 bases from V and 4 bases from J, leaving 3 bases between. The CDR3 contains 12 residues. Looked up from germline, CDR1 is SGHRS and CDR2 is YFSETQ.

This chain joins TRBV5-8 and TRBJ1-1, with 9 bases aligning to TRBD1. The CDR3 spans 15 residues. Germline loops: CDR1 SGHTS, CDR2 YDEGEE. V shed 0 bases and J 4 bases; nucleotides not matched to a gene: 4. CDR3 nucleotide sequence: TGTGCCAGCAGCTTGGGGGACAGGGAGGGCACTGAAGCTTTCTTT. This gives the protein CASSLGDREGTEAFF.

This clone was recorded only once. The J gene is TRBJ1-2, the V gene TRBV29-1, with D unresolved. Trimming removed 3 bases from V and 1 base from J, with 12 bases in between. The germline CDR1 and CDR2 sequences are SQVTM and ANQGSEA. There are 14 residues in the CDR3. CDR3 nucleotide sequence: TGCAGCGTTGAGGGCCCCGAGGGTAACTATGGCTACACCTTC. It yields the protein CSVEGPEGNYGYTF.

The CDR3 DNA is TGTGCCAGCAGTAACCCCGGGGAGAGTCAGCCCCAGCATTTT. Translating gives CASSNPGESQPQHF. The rearrangement links TRBV6-2 or TRBV6-3 to TRBJ1-5, with D uncertain. This CDR3 comprises 14 residues. Per germline, CDR1 MNHEY and CDR2 SVGEGT. Trimming removed 5 bases from V and 6 bases from J, with 14 bases in between.

The chain has TRBV7-9 and TRBJ2-7; D remains unclear. V was pared by 3 bases and J by 3 bases, with 3 bases between. Germline V lookup: CDR1 SEHNR, CDR2 FQNEAQ (reference sequence). The CDR3 is 11 amino acids. The CDR3 loop reads CASSFFYEQYF. As DNA, the CDR3 is TGTGCCAGCAGCTTTTTCTACGAGCAGTACTTC.

This chain uses TRBV9 with TRBJ2-4; no definite D call. V was trimmed by 0 bases and J by 0 bases, leaving 7 bases between them. The CDR3 loop spans 15 amino acids. Germline lookup yields CDR1 SGDLS and CDR2 YYNGEE. CDR3 loop: CASSVGVVAKNIQYF. CDR3 sequence (DNA): TGTGCCAGCAGCGTAGGAGTGGTAGCCAAAAACATTCAGTACTTC.

Remarks on this clone: In the same sample, other DNA sequences code for this CDR3. The V gene is TRBV19, the J gene TRBJ2-1; the D is unclear. V was clipped by 1 base and J by 7 bases, with 5 bases between them. Germline V gives CDR1 LNHDA, CDR2 SQIVND (reference sequence). The CDR3 has 12 residues. This CDR3 is CASSIGWNEQFF. In DNA form, the CDR3 reads TGTGCCAGTAGTATAGGTTGGAATGAGCAGTTCTTC.